This is a list of T cell receptor beta chains from one sample in a study of T-cell memory formation after mild COVID-19. In TCRdb, the 5' RACE reads were re-called with MiXCR into one record per CDR3 protein. Altogether about 82,000 distinct CDR3 sequences are present, around 13% being singletons, with the ten largest covering about 29%. The sequenced sample consisted of PBMCs or a T cell subset sorted from them (not recorded which). All receptors derive from an adult woman who had mild COVID-19 (a few samples of this study predate the infection). Cell type and time point are not known. CDR3s leave out the opening cysteine and the closing phenylalanine or tryptophan. D genes are given only for firm matches.

j_call d_call v_call cdr3_aa
TRBJ2-3 NA TRBV29-1 SVPYSDTDTQY
TRBJ2-7 TRBD2 TRBV28 ASSPGPGLAGIRSYEQY
TRBJ2-7 TRBD2 TRBV7-7 ASSSGLAGIGEQY
TRBJ1-2 NA TRBV6-5 ASSYGGNYGYT
TRBJ2-1 TRBD1 TRBV28 ASTTTGPYNEQF
TRBJ2-3 TRBD2 TRBV7-9 ASSPSGSSTDTQY
TRBJ1-1 NA TRBV4-2 ASSQGQAMNTEAF
TRBJ1-5 NA TRBV4-1 ASSQGDGNQPQH
TRBJ2-1 TRBD2 TRBV29-1 SETSGEDNEQF
TRBJ2-3 NA TRBV7-9 ASSLVVHEGTDTQY
TRBJ2-7 NA TRBV5-6 ASSLINRAYEQY
TRBJ1-2 NA TRBV5-1 ASRRVQDYGYT
TRBJ2-5 NA TRBV7-2 ASSPPATGSALQETQY
TRBJ2-3 NA TRBV29-1 SVGGNRADTQY
TRBJ2-1 NA TRBV7-9 ASSVTRTVRYNEQF
TRBJ1-2 NA TRBV6-2/TRBV6-3 ASSLTTTGTGGYT
TRBJ2-1 TRBD2 TRBV5-5 ASSGWESGGADEQF
TRBJ2-7 NA TRBV6-1 ASSEAEGAAYEQY
TRBJ2-3 NA TRBV3-1 ASSQDSPDTQY
TRBJ2-5 TRBD1 TRBV7-9 ASSRGAGGVQETQY
TRBJ2-7 NA TRBV6-2/TRBV6-3 ASRGFGFWGYEQY
TRBJ2-7 NA TRBV4-1 ASSPPTRVGHEQY
TRBJ1-6 TRBD1 TRBV30 AWTIGQGDSPLH
TRBJ2-3 NA TRBV12-3/TRBV12-4 ASSLGTPDTQY
TRBJ2-1 TRBD1 TRBV29-1 SVAGTGPF
TRBJ2-7 TRBD2 TRBV4-1 ASSQGLAGVYEQY
TRBJ1-1 NA TRBV4-1 ASSQESHLLNTEAF
TRBJ1-2 NA TRBV6-5 ASSYSANYGYT
TRBJ2-5 NA TRBV7-9 ASSLVGGAQETQY